The rows below give T cell receptor beta chains drawn from one sample of a study of a mutant IDH1 vaccine in newly diagnosed glioma. These receptors have no identified antigens. Profiling relied on immunoSEQ multiplex PCR, and the TCRdb table lists in-frame clones only, not all of them. The data show about 27,000 clones, approximately 80% seen once. The sequencing used PBMCs, collected from a glioma patient whose treatment included an IDH1 peptide vaccine. Receptor source: a man aged 40-49 years with glioma. Each CDR3 is given with its conserved first and last residue. A D gene is named only where the DNA matches it firmly. Clone size is given for some rows only: seen once, a few or many times, or a class if the clone is expanded.

size	D	V	J	DNA	CDR3
-	TRBD2	TRBV6-1	TRBJ2-4	TGTGCCAGCAGTGAAGCGCAGCGGGAGGAGGCCAAAAACATTCAGTACTTC	CASSEAQREEAKNIQYF
-	-	TRBV5-1	TRBJ2-3	TGCGCCAGCAGCCCGACGGGGTGGTTCACAGATACGCAGTATTTT	CASSPTGWFTDTQYF
-	-	TRBV19	TRBJ1-1	TGTGCCAGTAGGGTAGGAGAGGGAAACACTGAAGCTTTCTTT	CASRVGEGNTEAFF
once	-	TRBV6-5	TRBJ2-1	TGTGCCAGCAAGGACTTGGCTGAGCAGTTCTTC	CASKDLAEQFF
few	-	TRBV14	TRBJ1-3	TGTGCCAGCAATGTCGGGGGGACAGGAAACACCATATATTTT	CASNVGGTGNTIYF
-	-	TRBV27	TRBJ2-3	TGTGCCAGCAGTCCCCGTGCGGGCCCGAAGGGGCCAGATACGCAGTATTTT	CASSPRAGPKGPDTQYF
few	-	TRBV10-2	TRBJ1-1	TGCGCCAGCAGAGGGTGGGGGAACACTGAAGCTTTCTTT	CASRGWGNTEAFF
-	TRBD1	TRBV4-3	TRBJ1-4	TGCGCCAGCAGCCCCCGACAGGGATGGGAAAAACTGTTTTTT	CASSPRQGWEKLFF
-	-	TRBV5-6	TRBJ1-1	TGTGCCAGCAGCTGGCACCTTACATTGAACACTGAAGCTTTCTTT	CASSWHLTLNTEAFF
-	TRBD2	TRBV4-2	TRBJ2-3	TGTGCCAGCAGCCAAGGTACTAGCGCAGATACGCAGTATTTT	CASSQGTSADTQYF
-	TRBD1	TRBV15	TRBJ1-2	TGTGCCACCAGCAAAACAGGGGGAGGTGGCTACACCTTC	CATSKTGGGGYTF
-	-	TRBV5-4	TRBJ2-7	TGTGCCAGCAGCTTGGTCGGCGGATACGAGCAGTACTTC	CASSLVGGYEQYF